This T cell receptor (beta chain) is drawn from a study of siplizumab effects on memory and regulatory T cells. The length of the CDR3 is 13 residues. In germline, CDR1 is ENHRY, CDR2 SYGVKD. Trimming at V came to 7 bases and at J to 0 bases, leaving 2 bases not matched to a gene. Overall study findings and caveats: Siplizumab brought about a significant reduction in alloreactive sequences traceable to unstimulated CD4+ memory cells. Proliferating CD4+ or CD8+ clones, roughly 75-96% of them, lacked an assignable naive or memory phenotype.

Clones were sequenced by immunoSEQ multiplex PCR, and TCRdb holds only the in-frame ones, with some missing. The sample has about 100,000 clones; roughly 94% are singletons. With regard to this clone: Its antigen is not known.

The source material was non-Treg CD4+ T cells sorted from blood. This receptor was taken from a human donor in good health. The chain is built from TRBV10-3 and TRBJ1-1, with 7 positions matching TRBD1. The CDR3 sequence is CAITGQMNTEAFF. CDR3 sequence (DNA): TGTGCCATCACGGGACAGATGAACACTGAAGCTTTCTTT.